One T cell receptor beta chain is described in this entry. The TRB libraries of cDNA were built by UMI-labeled 5' RACE. Each CDR3 protein gets one entry in TCRdb, which reprocessed the 5' RACE reads and gives no DNA. Across roughly 48,000 distinct CDR3 sequences, the top ten clones capture 15% of the sample. The data derive from a study of CXCR3-negative and CXCR3-positive naive CD8 T cells. Germline-derived CDR1 and CDR2 are MNHEY and SVGEGT. The CDR3 is 13 amino acids. Sequencing used memory CD8+ T cells from blood. This chain joins TRBV6-2 or TRBV6-3 and TRBJ1-2. This clonotype was sampled from a human donor in good health. Some clones in this sample may be carry-over from other donors' samples. The CDR3: CASSPKDNYGYTF.